This T cell receptor (beta chain) was captured by sequencing in a study of T cell clones after liver transplantation. Overall study: A pre-transplant mixed lymphocyte reaction with TCRbeta sequencing defined graft-donor-reactive clones followed in post-transplant blood. Tolerance: complete withdrawal held at least one year, liver enzymes staying within twice normal. The study, taken as a whole, reports: Conclusions were preliminary, with small, heterogeneous patient groups.

V was clipped by 9 bases and J by 2 bases; unmatched bases: 7. The CDR3 spans 15 residues. Germline V lookup: CDR1 SGHRS, CDR2 YFSETQ. Notes on this clone: Its antigen is not identified.

The table came from immunoSEQ multiplex PCR; TCRdb's copy has only in-frame clones and leaves some out. The table has 55,000 to 70,000 clones, 90% to 95% seen once; the top ten hold roughly 0.9%. This chain uses TRBV5-1 with TRBJ2-6; 8 bases match TRBD1. The clonotype originates from a human patient who received a liver transplant. Some of the T cells might come from the graft donor. The source was CD4+ T cells from blood, collected less than 27 months after liver transplant. The CDR3 here is CATSTGATGANVLTF. The DNA of the CDR3 is TGCGCCACGTCGACAGGGGCGACTGGGGCCAACGTCCTGACTTTC.